One and the same sample provided the 28 T cell receptor beta chains below, sequenced in a study of spatial heterogeneity in lung cancer. Time point noted: sample taken at primary tumor resection. Unsorted whole RNA from tumor, nontumor lung or frozen PBMC underwent sequencing. Via MiXCR, TCRdb re-called the 5' RACE reads, giving one row per CDR3 protein. Of tens of thousands of distinct CDR3 sequences detected, 9.5% to 15% appear once; the ten largest clones hold 35% to 45%. Specimen: PBMCs, collected at surgery. All receptors derive from a male donor with early-stage non-small cell lung cancer.

This clonotype occurred a few times. The chain employs TRBV20-1 and TRBJ2-1, with 11 positions matching TRBD2. This CDR3 is built from 14 residues. Germline CDR1 reads DFQATT; CDR2 reads SNEGSKA (reference sequence). The V and J ends lost 3 bases and 5 bases, in that order; junction bases with no gene match: 3. DNA of the CDR3: TGCAGTGCTAGGGGGACTAGCGGAAACAATGAGCAGTTCTTC. This sequence encodes CSARGTSGNNEQFF.

V and J are TRBV20-1 and TRBJ2-3; the D gene is possibly TRBD2 (6 bases). V gave up 2 bases and J gave up 2 bases, with 8 bases separating them. The germline gives CDR1 DFQATT, CDR2 SNEGSKA (reference sequence). This CDR3 is built from 13 residues. CDR3 nucleotides: TGCAGTGCTAGACGGGAGCCCACAGATACGCAGTATTTT. Encoded protein: CSARREPTDTQYF.

This chain links TRBV28 with TRBJ2-5; D is perhaps TRBD2 (6 bases). This CDR3 is built from 14 residues. Germline V gives CDR1 MDHEN, CDR2 SYDVKM. V lost 5 bases and J lost 5, with 15 bases in between. The CDR3 protein is CASSPLLARETQYF. CDR3 DNA: TGTGCCAGCAGTCCTCTCCTAGCGAGGGAGACCCAGTACTTC. The full variable domain, rest sourced from reference TRBV28 and TRBJ2-5, is DVKVTQSSRYLVKRTGEKVFLECVQDMDHENMFWYRQDPGLGLRLIYFSYDVKMKEKGDIPEGYSVSREKKERFSLILESASTNQTSMYLCASSPLLARETQYFGPGTRLLVL.

This clonotype has at least ten counts. The chain links TRBV4-3 to TRBJ2-6, with D maybe TRBD1 (6 bases). There are 16 residues in the CDR3. Germline-derived CDR1 and CDR2 are LGHNA and YSLEER. The V end lost 6 bases, the J end lost 0 bases, and 12 bases lay between the germline ends. CDR3 sequence: CASRPGTHSGANVLTF. In DNA form, the CDR3 reads TGCGCCAGCAGACCCGGGACACACTCTGGGGCCAACGTCCTGACTTTC.

This clonotype was detected many times. This CDR3 is CASSLAGGDQYF. In nucleotides, the CDR3 is TGTGCCAGCAGCTTAGCCGGGGGGGACCAGTACTTC. The V call is TRBV7-2, the J call TRBJ2-5, with TRBD2 matching over 8 bases. This CDR3 has 12 amino acids. The V and J ends lost 0 bases and 10 bases, in that order; junction bases with no gene match: 1. CDR1 and CDR2 from the germline V gene are SGHTA and FQGNSA.

The gene calls are TRBV3-1 and TRBJ1-2; D remains unclear. The CDR3 sequence is 13 residues long. In germline, CDR1 is LGHDT, CDR2 YNNKEL (reference sequence). Trimming pared 2 bases from V and 4 bases from J, leaving 8 bases between. The DNA of the CDR3 is TGTGCCAGCAGCCAACCGCAGTTCTATGGCTACACCTTC. As protein: CASSQPQFYGYTF.

The sample holds a few counts of this clonotype. The chain links TRBV7-9 to TRBJ2-2; 10 bases map to TRBD1. The germline gives CDR1 SEHNR, CDR2 FQNEAQ (reference sequence). V was pared by 6 bases and J by 4 bases, with 8 bases of the junction left unmatched. This CDR3 comprises 16 residues. The CDR3 here is CASRTDRGPGTGELFF. CDR3 nucleotide sequence: TGTGCCAGCAGAACCGACAGGGGGCCGGGCACCGGGGAGCTGTTTTTT.

This chain joins TRBV29-1 and TRBJ2-7, with D possibly matching TRBD2 (5 bases). This CDR3 region has 12 residues. The germline V gene has CDR1 SQVTM and CDR2 ANQGSEA. Trimming left V 5 bases short and J 5 bases short, with 13 bases between. DNA for the CDR3: TGCAGCGTTCTCCGGGGAGTGGACGAGCAGTACTTC. It specifies CSVLRGVDEQYF.

This clonotype was observed a few times. The V gene is TRBV9, the J gene TRBJ1-1; no reliable D call. V was cut by 0 bases and J by 1 base, with 13 bases left in between. The CDR3 has 16 amino acids. Germline lookup yields CDR1 SGDLS and CDR2 YYNGEE. CDR3 sequence reads: CASSVAPTERNTEAFF. CDR3 DNA sequence: TGTGCCAGCAGCGTAGCTCCGACTGAAAGGAACACTGAAGCTTTCTTT.

This clonotype was found a few times. In DNA, the CDR3 is TGCAGTGCTAGCCCACAGGGCGCCCAGTACAATGAGCAGTTCTTC. Encoded protein: CSASPQGAQYNEQFF. The J gene is TRBJ2-1, the V gene TRBV20-1; D is perhaps TRBD1 (6 bases). Between the trimmed V and J ends, which lost 3 bases and 4 bases, there was a span of 16 bases. From germline, CDR1 is DFQATT and CDR2 SNEGSKA (reference sequence). There are 15 residues in the CDR3.

V usage is TRBV18 and J usage is TRBJ1-2, with 9 bases identical to TRBD1. CDR1 is KGHSH and CDR2 is LQKENI in the germline V gene. The CDR3 sequence is 16 residues long. V was pared by 1 base and J by 1 base, with 4 bases of the junction left unmatched. CDR3: CASSPLRQGDNYGYTF. The CDR3 nucleotides are TGTGCCAGCTCACCACTCCGACAGGGGGATAACTATGGCTACACCTTC.

A few counts support this clonotype. This chain joins TRBV6-5 and TRBJ1-4, with TRBD1 as a possible D gene (5 bases). Germline V gene lookup returns CDR1 MNHEY and CDR2 SVGAGI. The CDR3 has 14 residues. The V end was cut by 6 bases, the J end by 0 bases, with 8 bases between. Here the CDR3 reads CASRKQATNEKLFF. DNA for the CDR3: TGTGCCAGCAGGAAACAGGCAACTAATGAAAAACTGTTTTTT.

This clonotype was counted a few times. The chain employs TRBV5-4 and TRBJ2-3, with D possibly called TRBD1 or TRBD2 (5 bases each). Deletions cut 3 bases from V and 2 bases from J, with 10 bases between. This CDR3 contains 14 residues. CDR1 is SGHNT and CDR2 is YYREEE in the germline V gene (reference sequence). CDR3 DNA: TGTGCCAGCAGCTGGGGACGGCACACAGATACGCAGTATTTT. Its translation: CASSWGRHTDTQYF.

In its sample, this clonotype was seen a few times. The V and J genes are TRBV11-3 and TRBJ2-2; 9 positions match TRBD1. V dropped 5 bases and J dropped 10; count of bases not matched to a gene: 11. Germline CDR1 reads SGHNT; CDR2 reads YENEEA. The CDR3 is 15 residues long. Here the CDR3 reads CASSRTGTGSEELFF. The DNA of the CDR3 is TGTGCCAGCAGCCGAACCGGGACAGGGTCGGAGGAGCTGTTTTTT.

This clonotype has just a few counts. The chain links TRBV6-6 to TRBJ2-7; 8 bases map to TRBD1. V shed 6 bases and J 7 bases; nucleotides not matched to a gene: 8. Looked up from germline, CDR1 is MNHNY and CDR2 is SVGAGI (reference sequence). The CDR3 contains 13 residues. The CDR3 sequence is CASRQNRGEEQYF. The CDR3 bases are TGTGCCAGCAGACAAAACAGGGGGGAAGAGCAGTACTTC.

This clonotype has only a few counts. The chain links TRBV29-1 to TRBJ1-1, with a tentative D call TRBD1 (6 bases). V dropped 5 bases and J dropped 4 bases, with 8 bases sitting between them. This CDR3 has 11 amino acids. Germline CDR1 SQVTM, CDR2 ANQGSEA. The CDR3 sequence is CSVRGGTEAFF. The DNA of the CDR3 is TGCAGCGTTAGAGGGGGCACTGAAGCTTTCTTT.

This clonotype was picked up many times. The chain recombines TRBV6-2 or TRBV6-3 with TRBJ1-1; D might be TRBD1 (5 bases). Germline V gene data show CDR1 as MNHEY and CDR2 as SVGEGT. This CDR3 is built from 13 residues. V shed 6 bases and J shed 6 bases, with 14 bases lying between them. The CDR3 region is CASSLGTASEAFF. In nucleotides, the CDR3 is TGTGCCAGCAGCCTAGGGACGGCCTCTGAAGCTTTCTTT.

CDR3 sequence (DNA): TGTGCCTGCGGGCTAGCGGACCAAGAGACCCAGTACTTC. Amino acids: CACGLADQETQYF. The chain is built from TRBV30 and TRBJ2-5; 7 bases are a match to TRBD2. V lost 6 bases, J lost 0 bases, and 4 bases stayed unmatched. The germline V gene has CDR1 GTSNPN and CDR2 SVGIG (reference sequence). The CDR3 has 13 residues.

The rearrangement links TRBV7-9 to TRBJ2-3; D may be TRBD2 (6 bases). V shed 5 bases and J shed 3 bases, with 15 bases lying between them. CDR1 is SEHNR, CDR2 FQNEAQ, per germline (reference sequence). The CDR3 runs to 15 residues. As DNA, the CDR3 is TGTGCCAGCAGCCTTCTCGGAGGGGAGACAGATACGCAGTATTTT. Its translation: CASSLLGGETDTQYF.

The gene calls are TRBV25-1 and TRBJ1-1; D gene ambiguous. The CDR3 has 13 amino acids. The V gene lost 1 base and the J gene lost 10 bases, with 13 bases spanning the gap. Germline-derived CDR1 and CDR2 are MGHDK and SYGVNS. The CDR3 nucleotides are TGTGCCAGCAGTGAATGGTCGGGAAGAGGAGCTTTCTTT. Encoded protein: CASSEWSGRGAFF.

A few counts support this clonotype. The rearrangement uses TRBV27 and TRBJ1-6; 9 positions match TRBD1. J was trimmed by 9 bases and V by 5 bases; bases with no gene match: 5. The CDR3 length is 14 residues. CDR1 and CDR2 (germline): MNHEY, SMNVEV (reference sequence). CDR3 amino acids: CASSGGTGTSPLHF. CDR3 bases: TGTGCCAGCAGTGGCGGGACAGGGACTTCACCCCTCCACTTT.

This clonotype was picked up many times. The J gene is TRBJ2-6, the V gene TRBV30; possible D gene TRBD1, 5 bases. This CDR3 has 15 amino acids. Deletions cut 0 bases from V and 4 bases from J, with 10 bases between. The germline gives CDR1 GTSNPN, CDR2 SVGIG (reference sequence). CDR3 amino acids: CAWSVLRVGANVLTF. The CDR3, as DNA: TGTGCCTGGAGTGTTCTCAGGGTCGGGGCCAACGTCCTGACTTTC.

The chain is built from TRBV11-3 and TRBJ2-3; D is uncertain. Trimming took off 0 bases at V and 5 bases at J, with 6 bases between the two ends. Germline V lookup: CDR1 SGHNT, CDR2 YENEEA. The length of the CDR3 is 13 residues. The CDR3 loop is CASSLDLGDTQYF. The CDR3 nucleotides read TGTGCCAGCAGCTTAGATCTAGGAGATACGCAGTATTTT.

The chain has TRBV7-2 and TRBJ2-4; 12 nucleotides agree with TRBD2. The length of the CDR3 is 17 residues. Germline V gives CDR1 SGHTA, CDR2 FQGNSA. V trimming: 5 bases; J trimming: 3 bases; junction bases outside the gene matches: 8. CDR3 nucleotide sequence: TGTGCCAGCAGCCCGTGGACTAGCGGGATTTACAAAAACATTCAGTACTTC. Its protein is CASSPWTSGIYKNIQYF.

This clonotype occurred many times. The J gene is TRBJ1-4, the V gene TRBV29-1; 9 nucleotides agree with TRBD1. The germline CDR1 and CDR2 sequences are SQVTM and ANQGSEA. The CDR3 is 13 amino acids. Trimming took 7 bases from V and 8 from J; bases not matched to a gene: 8. DNA of the CDR3: TGCAGCGGATCCGGGACAGGGAGCGAAAAACTGTTTTTT. Its translation: CSGSGTGSEKLFF.

The chain couples TRBV20-1 to TRBJ2-3; no reliable D call. The CDR3 has 13 amino acids. Germline V gene lookup returns CDR1 DFQATT and CDR2 SNEGSKA (reference sequence). The chain's CDR3 is CRSGPTSTDTQYF. In nucleotides, the CDR3 is TGCAGGTCCGGGCCAACTAGCACAGATACGCAGTATTTT.

The rearrangement uses TRBV28 and TRBJ1-5; no firm D call. V was clipped by 6 bases and J by 6 bases, with 12 bases between them. The CDR3 has 13 amino acids. Looked up from germline, CDR1 is MDHEN and CDR2 is SYDVKM. The CDR3 is CASREGLFQPQHF. The CDR3 DNA sequence: TGTGCCAGCAGAGAAGGGCTTTTTCAGCCCCAGCATTTT.

V and J are TRBV30 and TRBJ2-7, with TRBD2 identical over 7 bases. Germline assignment: CDR1 GTSNPN and CDR2 SVGIG (reference sequence). The CDR3 extends over 13 amino acids. The junction had 4 bases not matched to a gene; V was cut back by 5 bases and J by 0 bases. CDR3 coding DNA: TGTGCCTGGCGGGCTAGCGGCTCCTACGAGCAGTACTTC. Translation: CAWRASGSYEQYF. Full variable domain (rest looked up from reference TRBV30 and TRBJ2-7): SQTIHQWPATLVQPVGSPLSLECTVEGTSNPNLYWYRQAAGRGLQLLFYSVGIGQISSEVPQNLSASRPQDRQFILSSKKLLLSDSGFYLCAWRASGSYEQYFGPGTRLTVT.